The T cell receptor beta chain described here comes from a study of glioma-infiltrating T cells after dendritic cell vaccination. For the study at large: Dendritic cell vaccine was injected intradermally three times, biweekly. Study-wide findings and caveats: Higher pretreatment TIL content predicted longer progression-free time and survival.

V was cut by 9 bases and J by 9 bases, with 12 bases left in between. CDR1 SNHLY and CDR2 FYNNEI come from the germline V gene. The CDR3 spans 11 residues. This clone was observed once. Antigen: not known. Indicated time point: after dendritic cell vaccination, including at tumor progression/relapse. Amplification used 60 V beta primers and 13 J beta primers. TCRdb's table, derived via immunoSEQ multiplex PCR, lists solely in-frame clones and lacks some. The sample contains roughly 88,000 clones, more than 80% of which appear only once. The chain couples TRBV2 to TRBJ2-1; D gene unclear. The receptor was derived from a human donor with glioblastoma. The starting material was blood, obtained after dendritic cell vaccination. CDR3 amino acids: CASTINREQFF. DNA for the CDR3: TGTGCCAGTACTATAAATCGTGAGCAGTTCTTC.